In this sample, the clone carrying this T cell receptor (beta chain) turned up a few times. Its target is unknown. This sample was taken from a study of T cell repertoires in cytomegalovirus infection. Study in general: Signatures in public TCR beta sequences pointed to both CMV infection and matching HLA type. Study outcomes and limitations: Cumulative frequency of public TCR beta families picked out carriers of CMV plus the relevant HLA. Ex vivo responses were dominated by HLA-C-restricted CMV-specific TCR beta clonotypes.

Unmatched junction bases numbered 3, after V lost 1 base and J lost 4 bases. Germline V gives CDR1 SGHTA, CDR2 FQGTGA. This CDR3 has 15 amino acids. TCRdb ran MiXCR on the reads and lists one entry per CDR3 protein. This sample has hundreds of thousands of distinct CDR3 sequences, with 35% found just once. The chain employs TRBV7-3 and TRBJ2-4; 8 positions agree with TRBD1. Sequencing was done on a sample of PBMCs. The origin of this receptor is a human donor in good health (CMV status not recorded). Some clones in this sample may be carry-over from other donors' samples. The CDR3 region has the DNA TGTGCCAGCAGCTTAAGTAGGACAGGGAAAAACATTCAGTACTTC. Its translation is CASSLSRTGKNIQYF.